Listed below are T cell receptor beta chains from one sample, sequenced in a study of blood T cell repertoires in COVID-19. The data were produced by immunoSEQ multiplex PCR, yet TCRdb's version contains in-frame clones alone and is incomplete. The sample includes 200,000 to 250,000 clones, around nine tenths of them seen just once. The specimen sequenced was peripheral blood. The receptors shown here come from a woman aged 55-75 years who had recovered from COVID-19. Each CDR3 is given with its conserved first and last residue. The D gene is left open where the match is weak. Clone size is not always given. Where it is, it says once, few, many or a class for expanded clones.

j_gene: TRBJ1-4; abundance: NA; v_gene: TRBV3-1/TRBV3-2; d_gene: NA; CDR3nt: TGTGCCAGCAGCCAAGGGGTCTGGCAGGATCCATCAACTAATGAAAAACTGTTTTTT; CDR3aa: CASSQGVWQDPSTNEKLFF
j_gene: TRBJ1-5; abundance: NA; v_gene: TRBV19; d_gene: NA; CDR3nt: TGTGCCAGTAGTTATGGGGGGTTGAGCAATCAGCCCCAGCATTTT; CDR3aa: CASSYGGLSNQPQHF
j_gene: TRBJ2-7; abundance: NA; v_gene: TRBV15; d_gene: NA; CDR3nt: TGTGCCACCAGCAGAGCGGCGGGGGCATCCTACGAGCAGTACTTC; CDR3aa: CATSRAAGASYEQYF
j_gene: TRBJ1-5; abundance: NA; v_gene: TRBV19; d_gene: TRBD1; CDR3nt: TGTGCCAGTATGGGGACAGGGAGATATCAGCCCCAGCATTTT; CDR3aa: CASMGTGRYQPQHF
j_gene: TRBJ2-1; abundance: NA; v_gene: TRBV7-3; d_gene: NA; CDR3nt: TGTGCCAGCAGCCTGTCGCTAGCGACTGATCAAATGGTGCAGTTCTTC; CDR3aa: CASSLSLATDQMVQFF
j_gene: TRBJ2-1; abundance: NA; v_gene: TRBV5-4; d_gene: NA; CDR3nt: TGTGCCAGCAGCTTCCGACAGAATGAGCAGTTCTTC; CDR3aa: CASSFRQNEQFF
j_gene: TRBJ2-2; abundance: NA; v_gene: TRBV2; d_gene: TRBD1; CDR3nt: TGTGCCAGCAGTCCTTACCCAGGGGGCGGTCGGGGGACCGGGGAGCTGTTTTTT; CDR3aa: CASSPYPGGGRGTGELFF
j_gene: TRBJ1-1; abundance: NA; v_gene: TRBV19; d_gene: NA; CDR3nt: TGTGCCAGTAGTAAACGACACCAAGGGAACACTGAAGCTTTCTTT; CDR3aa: CASSKRHQGNTEAFF
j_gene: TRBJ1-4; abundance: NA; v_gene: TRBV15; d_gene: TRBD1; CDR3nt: TGTGCCACCAGCAGAGCAGGGGGGTGGGGGCAGGATGAAAAACTGTTTTTT; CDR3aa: CATSRAGGWGQDEKLFF
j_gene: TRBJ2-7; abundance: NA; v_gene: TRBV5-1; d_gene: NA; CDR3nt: TGCGCCAGCAGCACGGACAGTCGCTCCTACGAGCAGTACTTC; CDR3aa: CASSTDSRSYEQYF
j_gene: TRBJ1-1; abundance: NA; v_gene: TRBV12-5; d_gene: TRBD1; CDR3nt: TGTGCTAGTGGCCCCGGGACAGGGACTGAAGCTTTCTTT; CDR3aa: CASGPGTGTEAFF
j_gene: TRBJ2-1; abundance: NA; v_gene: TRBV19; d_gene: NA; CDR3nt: TGTGCCAGTAATGGACACAACTACAATGAGCAGTTCTTC; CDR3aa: CASNGHNYNEQFF
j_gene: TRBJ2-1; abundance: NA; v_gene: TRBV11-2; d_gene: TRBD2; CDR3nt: TGTGCCAGCAGCTTAGCCCTAGCGGGGGGGTGGAATGAGCAGTTCTTC; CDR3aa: CASSLALAGGWNEQFF
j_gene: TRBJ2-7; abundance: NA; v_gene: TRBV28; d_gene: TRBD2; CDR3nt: TGTGCCAGCGTGGGTAGCGGGGGCTCCTCCTACGAGCAGTACTTC; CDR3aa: CASVGSGGSSYEQYF
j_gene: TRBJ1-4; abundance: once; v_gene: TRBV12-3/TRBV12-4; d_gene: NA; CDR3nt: TGTGCCAGCAGTTTAGACCCCGGGAAACTGTTTTTT; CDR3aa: CASSLDPGKLFF
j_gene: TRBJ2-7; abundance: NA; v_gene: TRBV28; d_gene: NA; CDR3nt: TGTGCCAGCAGTTTATTAAGACAGGAGCAGTACTTC; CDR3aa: CASSLLRQEQYF
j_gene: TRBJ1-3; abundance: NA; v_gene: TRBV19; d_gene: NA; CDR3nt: TGTGCCAGTCGGGGTGGGTCCTCCCGGCTCATTGGAAACACCATATATTTT; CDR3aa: CASRGGSSRLIGNTIYF
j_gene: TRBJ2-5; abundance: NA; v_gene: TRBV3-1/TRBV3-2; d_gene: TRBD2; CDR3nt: TGTGCCAGCAGCCTCAACCCTAGCGGGCAAGAGACCCAGTACTTC; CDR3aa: CASSLNPSGQETQYF
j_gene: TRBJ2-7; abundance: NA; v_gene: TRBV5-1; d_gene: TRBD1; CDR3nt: TGCGCCAGCAGATTGGGGTTAGCGGACAGGGGTCGCGGCGAGCAGTACTTC; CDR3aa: CASRLGLADRGRGEQYF
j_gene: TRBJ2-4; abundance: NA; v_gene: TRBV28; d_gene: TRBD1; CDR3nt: TGTGCCAGCAGTACCGGGACAGGGACCGGGTACTTC; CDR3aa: CASSTGTGTGYF
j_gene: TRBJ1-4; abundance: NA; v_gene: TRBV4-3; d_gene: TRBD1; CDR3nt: TGCGCCAGCAGCCGTACGGGAGGACAGGGAGGGGAAAAACTGTTTTTT; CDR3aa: CASSRTGGQGGEKLFF
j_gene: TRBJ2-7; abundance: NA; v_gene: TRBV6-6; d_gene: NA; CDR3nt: TGTGCCAGCAGACCCGGGACAAACGAGCAGTACTTC; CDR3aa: CASRPGTNEQYF